The clone carrying this TCR beta chain came up once. What it recognizes is unknown. The sample comes from a study of T cells in Graves' hyperthyroidism and ophthalmopathy. The CDR3 loop spans 17 amino acids. Germline V CDR1 and CDR2: LGHDT, YNNKEL (reference sequence). V shed 4 bases and J shed 0 bases, with 16 bases lying between them. Study-level results: Most thyroid-expanded clonotypes above 0.001 were also found in blood.

Calling Graves' hyperthyroidism stable meant ophthalmopathy did not progress within 18 months. The study left out patients who had uncontrolled infection, other autoimmune disease, pregnancy or lactation. Diagnosis rested on symptoms, serum thyroxine and TRAb, thyroid ultrasound, and orbital computed tomography. From RNA transcripts, TCR beta CDR3 regions were amplified. With the HTBI primer set, the TCR CDR3 went through a first round of RT-PCR. TCRdb ran MiXCR on the multiplex PCR reads and lists one entry per CDR3 protein. The table has about 620,000 distinct CDR3 sequences, around 15% seen once. The sequence came from a young woman with Graves' hyperthyroidism. The chain has TRBV3-1 and TRBJ1-3; no reliable D call. The sequencing sample was made of blood. In DNA, the CDR3 is TGTGCCAGCAGCCGCATTCATACGGGGAACTCTGGAAACACCATATATTTT. This codes for CASSRIHTGNSGNTIYF.